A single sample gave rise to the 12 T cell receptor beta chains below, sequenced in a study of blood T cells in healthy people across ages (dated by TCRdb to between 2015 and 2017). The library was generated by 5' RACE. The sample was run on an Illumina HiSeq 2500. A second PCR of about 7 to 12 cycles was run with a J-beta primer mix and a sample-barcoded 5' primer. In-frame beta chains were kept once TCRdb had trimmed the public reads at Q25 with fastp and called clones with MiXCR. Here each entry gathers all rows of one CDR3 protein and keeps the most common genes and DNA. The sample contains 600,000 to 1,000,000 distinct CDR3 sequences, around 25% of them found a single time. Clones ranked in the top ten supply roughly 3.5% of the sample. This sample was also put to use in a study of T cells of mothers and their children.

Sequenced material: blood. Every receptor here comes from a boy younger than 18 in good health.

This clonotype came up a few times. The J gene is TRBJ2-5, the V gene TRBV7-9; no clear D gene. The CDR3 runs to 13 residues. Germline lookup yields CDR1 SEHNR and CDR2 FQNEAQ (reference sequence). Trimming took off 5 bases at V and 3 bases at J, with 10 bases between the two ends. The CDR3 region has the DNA TGTGCCAGCAGCGGAAGGTTGGAAGAGACCCAGTACTTC. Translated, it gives CASSGRLEETQYF.

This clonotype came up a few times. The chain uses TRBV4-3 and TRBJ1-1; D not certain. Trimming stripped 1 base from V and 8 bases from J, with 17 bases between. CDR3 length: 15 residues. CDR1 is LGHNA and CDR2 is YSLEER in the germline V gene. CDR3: CASSQVLREPREAFF. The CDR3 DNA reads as TGCGCCAGCAGCCAAGTATTAAGGGAGCCTAGGGAAGCTTTCTTT.

The CDR3 DNA reads as TGTGCCAGCAGGAGTAGCGGTATGTTCTACGAGCAGTACTTC. Translation gives CASRSSGMFYEQYF. This chain uses TRBV6-2 or TRBV6-3 with TRBJ2-7; D perhaps matches TRBD2 (6 bases). Trimming shortened V by 6 bases and J by 3 bases, and 15 bases separated the two germline ends. The CDR3 sequence is 14 residues long. Per germline, CDR1 MNHEY and CDR2 SVGEGT.

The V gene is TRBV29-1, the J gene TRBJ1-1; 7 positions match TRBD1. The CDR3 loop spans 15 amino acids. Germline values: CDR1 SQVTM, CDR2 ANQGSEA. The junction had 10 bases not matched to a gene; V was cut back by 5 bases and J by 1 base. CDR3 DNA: TGCAGCGTTCAGAGACAGGGATCAGGGAACACTGAAGCTTTCTTT. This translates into CSVQRQGSGNTEAFF.

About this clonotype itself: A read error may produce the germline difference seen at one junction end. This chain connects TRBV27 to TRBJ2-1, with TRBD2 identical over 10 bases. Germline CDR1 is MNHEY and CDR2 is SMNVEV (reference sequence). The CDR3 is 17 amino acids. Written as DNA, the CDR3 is TGTGCCAGTAGTTTCTTCGCTAGCGGGAGCTCCTACAATGAGCAGTTCTTC. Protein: CASSFFASGSSYNEQFF.

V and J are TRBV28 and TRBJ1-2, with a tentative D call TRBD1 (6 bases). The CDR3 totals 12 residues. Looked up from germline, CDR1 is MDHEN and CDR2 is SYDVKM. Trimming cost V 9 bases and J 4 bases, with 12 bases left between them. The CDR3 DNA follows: TGTGCCAGTTTAGGGACAAGCTATGGCTACACCTTC. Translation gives CASLGTSYGYTF.

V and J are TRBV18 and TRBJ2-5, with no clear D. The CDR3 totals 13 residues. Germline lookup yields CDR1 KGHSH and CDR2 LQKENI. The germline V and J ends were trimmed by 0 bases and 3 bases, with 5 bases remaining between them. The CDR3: CASSPPNEETQYF. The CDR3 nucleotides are TGTGCCAGCTCACCACCAAACGAAGAGACCCAGTACTTC. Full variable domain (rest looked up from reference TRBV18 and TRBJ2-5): NAGVMQNPRHLVRRRGQEARLRCSPMKGHSHVYWYRQLPEEGLKFMVYLQKENIIDESGMPKERFSAEFPKEGPSILRIQQVVRGDSAAYFCASSPPNEETQYFGPGTRLLVL.

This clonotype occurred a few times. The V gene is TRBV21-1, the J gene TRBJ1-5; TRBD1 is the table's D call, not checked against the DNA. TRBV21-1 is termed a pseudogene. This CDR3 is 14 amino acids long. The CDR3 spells CASSTRHRDVSQHF. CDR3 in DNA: TGTGCCAGCAGCACGAGGCATCGGGACGTATCCCAGCATTTT.

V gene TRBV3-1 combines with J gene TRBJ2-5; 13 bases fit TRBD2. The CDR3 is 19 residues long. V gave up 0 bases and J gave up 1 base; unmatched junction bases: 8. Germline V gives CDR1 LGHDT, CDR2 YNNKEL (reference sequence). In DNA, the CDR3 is TGTGCCAGCAGCCAAGAGGGACTAGCGGGGAGACCCTTCCAAGAGACCCAGTACTTC. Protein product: CASSQEGLAGRPFQETQYF.

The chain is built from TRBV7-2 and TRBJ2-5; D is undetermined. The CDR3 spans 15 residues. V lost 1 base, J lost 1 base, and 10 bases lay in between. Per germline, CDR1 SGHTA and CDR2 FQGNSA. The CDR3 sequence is CASSLVVSSQETQYF. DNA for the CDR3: TGTGCCAGCAGCTTAGTTGTCTCTTCCCAAGAGACCCAGTACTTC.

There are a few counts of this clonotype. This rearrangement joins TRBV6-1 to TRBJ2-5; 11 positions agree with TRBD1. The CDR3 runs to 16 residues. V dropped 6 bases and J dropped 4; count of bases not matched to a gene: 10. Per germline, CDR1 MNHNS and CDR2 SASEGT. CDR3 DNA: TGTGCCAGCAGGCTGGCGGACAGGGGGCGAGGAGAGACCCAGTACTTC. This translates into CASRLADRGRGETQYF.

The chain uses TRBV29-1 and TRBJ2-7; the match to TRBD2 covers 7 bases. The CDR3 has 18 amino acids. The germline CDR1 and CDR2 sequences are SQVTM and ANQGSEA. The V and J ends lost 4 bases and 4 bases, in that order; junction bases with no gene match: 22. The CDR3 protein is CSVVVSDRLADSDYEQYF. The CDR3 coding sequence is TGCAGCGTTGTGGTGAGCGATCGGCTAGCGGATTCCGATTACGAGCAGTACTTC.